The text below deals with one TCR beta chain. The record originates from a study of blood T cell repertoires in COVID-19. Clones were read by immunoSEQ multiplex PCR, and TCRdb kept only the in-frame ones, dropping some. The profile shows a few hundred thousand clones, about 85% of them singletons. In assigning cohorts, the study relied on participant-reported clinical history. This receptor was identified in a woman in her fifties or sixties who had recovered from COVID-19. The sequenced sample consisted of PBMCs or T cells enriched from blood (not recorded which).

The CDR3 DNA follows: TGCGCCAGCAGCTTGGACGGTTACAATGAGCAGTTCTTC. Its translation: CASSLDGYNEQFF. This sequence joins TRBV5-1 and TRBJ2-1; D unresolved. Germline V gene data show CDR1 as SGHRS and CDR2 as YFSETQ. V lost 0 bases, J lost 4 bases, and 5 bases lay in between. The CDR3 is 13 amino acids.